This T cell receptor (beta chain) stems from a study of identifying expanded T cells in peripheral blood. Study outcomes and limitations: About 1.2 clones differed between technical replicates, versus around 15 and 18 over time.

This CDR3 has 13 residues. Germline V gives CDR1 SGHRS, CDR2 YFSETQ. V was clipped by 0 bases and J by 1 base, with 4 bases between them. On this clone: As yet, its antigen is unknown.

The table came from immunoSEQ multiplex PCR; TCRdb's copy has only in-frame clones and leaves some out. Of about 78,000 clones listed, approximately 84% are singletons. This sequence originates from a person aged 18 to 70 in good health. The sample was blood. The chain joins TRBV5-1 to TRBJ2-5; D call uncertain. Here the CDR3 reads CASSLDSQETQYF. CDR3 in DNA: TGCGCCAGCAGCTTGGACAGCCAAGAGACCCAGTACTTC.